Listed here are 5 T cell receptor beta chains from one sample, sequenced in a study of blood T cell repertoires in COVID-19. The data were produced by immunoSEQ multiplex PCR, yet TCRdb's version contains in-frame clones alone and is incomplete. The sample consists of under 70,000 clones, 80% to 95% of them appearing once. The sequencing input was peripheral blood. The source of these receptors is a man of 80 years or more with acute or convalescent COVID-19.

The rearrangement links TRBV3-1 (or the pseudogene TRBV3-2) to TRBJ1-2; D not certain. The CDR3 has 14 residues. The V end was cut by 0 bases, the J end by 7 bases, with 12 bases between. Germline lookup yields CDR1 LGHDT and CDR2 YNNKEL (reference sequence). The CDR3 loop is CASSQESGFSGYTF. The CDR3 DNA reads TGTGCCAGCAGCCAAGAATCGGGGTTCAGTGGCTACACCTTC.

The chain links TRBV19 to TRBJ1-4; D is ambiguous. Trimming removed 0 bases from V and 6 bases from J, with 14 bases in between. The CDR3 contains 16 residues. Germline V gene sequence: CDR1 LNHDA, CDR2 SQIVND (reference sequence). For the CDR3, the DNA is TGTGCCAGTAGTATAGATCATGTGGGAGGCGATGAAAAACTGTTTTTT. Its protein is CASSIDHVGGDEKLFF.

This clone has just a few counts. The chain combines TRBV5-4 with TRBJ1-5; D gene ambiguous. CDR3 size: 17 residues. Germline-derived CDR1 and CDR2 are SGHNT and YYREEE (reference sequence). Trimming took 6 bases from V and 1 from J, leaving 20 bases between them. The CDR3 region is CASTPAFRGRSNQPQHF. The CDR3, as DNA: TGTGCCAGCACCCCTGCATTTCGCGGGCGAAGCAATCAGCCCCAGCATTTT.

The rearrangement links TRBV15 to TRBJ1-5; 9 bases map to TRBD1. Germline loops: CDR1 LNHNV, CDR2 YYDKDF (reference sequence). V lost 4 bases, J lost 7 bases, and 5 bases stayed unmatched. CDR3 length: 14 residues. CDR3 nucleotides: TGTGCCACCAGCACCGACAGGGGGAACCAGCCCCAGCATTTT. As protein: CATSTDRGNQPQHF.

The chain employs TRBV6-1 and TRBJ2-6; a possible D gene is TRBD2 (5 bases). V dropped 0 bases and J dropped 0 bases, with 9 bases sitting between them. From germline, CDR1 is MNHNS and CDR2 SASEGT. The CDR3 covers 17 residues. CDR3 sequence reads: CASSEALLASGANVLTF. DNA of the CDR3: TGTGCCAGCAGTGAAGCGCTTCTAGCCTCTGGGGCCAACGTCCTGACTTTC.